This T cell receptor (beta chain) comes out of a study of PD-L1 blockade in urothelial cancer. The time point was: pretreatment peripheral blood. Here immunoSEQ multiplex PCR was the method, and the copy in TCRdb shows in-frame clones only, minus some. The sample lists 45,000 to 55,000 clones, roughly 84% occurring once. This CDR3 contains 13 residues. V shed 6 bases and J 4 bases; nucleotides not matched to a gene: 4. Germline loops: CDR1 SEHNR, CDR2 FQNEAQ (reference sequence). The sample here was PBMCs, taken around atezolizumab (anti-PD-L1) treatment. V gene TRBV7-9 combines with J gene TRBJ2-5; TRBD1 matches at 8 bases. This receptor was obtained from a man in his forties or fifties with urothelial cancer. CDR3 nucleotides: TGTGCCAGCAGTCCAGGGGGCGCAGAGACCCAGTACTTC. Translated: CASSPGGAETQYF.